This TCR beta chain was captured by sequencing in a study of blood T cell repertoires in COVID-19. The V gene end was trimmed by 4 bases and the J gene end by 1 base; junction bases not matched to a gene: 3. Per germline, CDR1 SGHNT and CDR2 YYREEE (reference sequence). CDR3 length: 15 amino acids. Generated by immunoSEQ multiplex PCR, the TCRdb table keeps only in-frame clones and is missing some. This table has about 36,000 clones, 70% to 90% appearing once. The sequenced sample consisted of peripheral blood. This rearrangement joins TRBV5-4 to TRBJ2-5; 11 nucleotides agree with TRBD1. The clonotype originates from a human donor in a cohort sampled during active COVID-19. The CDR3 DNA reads TGTGCCAGCAGCCGGGACAGGGGGTCCCAAGAGACCCAGTACTTC. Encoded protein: CASSRDRGSQETQYF.